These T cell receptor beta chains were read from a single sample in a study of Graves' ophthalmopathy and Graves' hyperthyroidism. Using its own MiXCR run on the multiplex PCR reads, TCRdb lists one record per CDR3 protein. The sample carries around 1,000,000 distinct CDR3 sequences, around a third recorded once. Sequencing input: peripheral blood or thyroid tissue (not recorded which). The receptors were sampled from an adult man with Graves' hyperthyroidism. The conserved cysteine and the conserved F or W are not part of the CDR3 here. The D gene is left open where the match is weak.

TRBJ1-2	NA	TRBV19	ASKREDLGYT
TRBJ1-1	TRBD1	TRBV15	ATRGKRGTGRTTEAF
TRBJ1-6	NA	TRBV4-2	ASSQITGRRDSPLH
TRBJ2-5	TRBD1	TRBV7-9	ASSARDRQQETQY
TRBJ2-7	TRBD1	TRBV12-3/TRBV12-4	ASRFGTGSAREQY
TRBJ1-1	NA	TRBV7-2	ASSATSGGLSYEAF
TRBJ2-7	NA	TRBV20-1	SVIGAEQY
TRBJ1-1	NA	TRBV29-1	SVEGWRVGMNTEAF
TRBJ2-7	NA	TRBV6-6	ASSYDRSYEQY
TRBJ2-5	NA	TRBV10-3	ATRSEDIQETQY
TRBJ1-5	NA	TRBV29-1	SLDPRNQPQH
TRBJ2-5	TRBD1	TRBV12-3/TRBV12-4	ASRIQGAEETQY
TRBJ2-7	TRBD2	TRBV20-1	SADQTGTSGRFEQY
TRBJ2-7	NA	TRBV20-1	SARDSLAETTSSSYEQY
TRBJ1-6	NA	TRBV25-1	ASSLRGVGSPLH
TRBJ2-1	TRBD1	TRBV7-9	ASSSDRQSYNEQF
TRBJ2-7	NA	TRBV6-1	ASSEKGYEQY
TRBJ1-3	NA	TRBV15	ATSKTSTGRVSGNTIY
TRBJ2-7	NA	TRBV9	ASSVGGATYEQY
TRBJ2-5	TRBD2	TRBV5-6	ASSLAVGGYQETQY
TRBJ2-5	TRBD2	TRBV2	ASSDGGRAGETQY
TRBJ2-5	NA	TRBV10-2	ASSESSGEETQY
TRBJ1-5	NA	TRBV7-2	ASSLGVRVNQPQH
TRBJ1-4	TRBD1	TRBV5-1	ASCPGQGKEKLF
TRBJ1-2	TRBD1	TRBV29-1	SVSRGTGWNYGYT
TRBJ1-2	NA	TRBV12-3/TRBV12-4	ASTLERLSYT
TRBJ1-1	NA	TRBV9	ASSARAVMNTEAF
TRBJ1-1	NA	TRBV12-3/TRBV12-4	ASSWDPNTEAF
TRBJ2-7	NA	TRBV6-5	VSSEGTQSSYEQY
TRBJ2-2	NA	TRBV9	ASSASVDGELF
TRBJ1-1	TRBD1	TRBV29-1	SVALGQGGEAF
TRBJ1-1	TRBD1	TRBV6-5	ASRRTGDEAF
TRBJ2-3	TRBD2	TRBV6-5	AISGSSGSLY
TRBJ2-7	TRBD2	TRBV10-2	ASTSGYEQY
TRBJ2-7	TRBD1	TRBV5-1	ASSLETGGLYEQY
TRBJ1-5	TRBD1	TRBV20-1	SASDQGQVSNQPQH
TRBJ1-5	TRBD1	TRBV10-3	AISQPPGQDYRNQPQH
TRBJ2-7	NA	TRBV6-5	ASSYGGLGTYEQY
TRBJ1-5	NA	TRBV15	ATSTRAGGDQPQH
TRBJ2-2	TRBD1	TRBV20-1	SAGQGYTGELF
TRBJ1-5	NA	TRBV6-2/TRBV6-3	ASSYNGQPQH
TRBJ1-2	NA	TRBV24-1	ATSDSAYGYT
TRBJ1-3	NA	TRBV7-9	ASSLGDLLDSGNTIY
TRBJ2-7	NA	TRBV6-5	ASNTGTFRAYEQY
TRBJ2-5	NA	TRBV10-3	ASSGSESETQY
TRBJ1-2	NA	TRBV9	ASSKQQTNYGYT
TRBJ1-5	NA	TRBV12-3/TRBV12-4	ASRRPGLNQPQH
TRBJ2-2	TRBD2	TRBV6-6	ASSREGLAGANTGELF
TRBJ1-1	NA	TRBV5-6	ASSPTGRPEAF
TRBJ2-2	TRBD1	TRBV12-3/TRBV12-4	ATLSGGNTGELF
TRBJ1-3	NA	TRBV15	ATSSGPAPGNTIY
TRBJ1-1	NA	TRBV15	ASSSRTAPNTEAF
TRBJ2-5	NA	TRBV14	ASSLEGGEGSETQY
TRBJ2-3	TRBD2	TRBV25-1	ATSRAGVTDTQY